Shown below are 26 T cell receptor beta chains from a single sample sequenced in a study of shared T cell receptors in the human thymus. Data came from immunoSEQ multiplex PCR; TCRdb stores just in-frame clones and leaves some out. Of fewer than 700,000 clones in the sample, over 75% were seen once. The same specimen was also included in a second study, on human thymus T cells.

Sequenced input: thymocytes. The receptors originated from a boy less than two years old with a congenital heart defect.

This chain connects TRBV5-6 to TRBJ1-4; 9 nucleotides match TRBD1. Looked up from germline, CDR1 is SGHDT and CDR2 is YYEEEE. V shed 0 bases, J shed 0 bases, and the junction held 9 bases outside the gene matches. The CDR3 contains 19 residues. The CDR3 bases are TGTGCCAGCAGCTTGGGACAGGGGGTCGATTGGGCAACTAATGAAAAACTGTTTTTT. Amino acids: CASSLGQGVDWATNEKLFF. Drawing the rest from reference TRBV5-6 and TRBJ1-4, the complete variable domain is DAGVTQSPTHLIKTRGQQVTLRCSPKSGHDTVSWYQQALGQGPQFIFQYYEEEERQRGNFPDRFSGHQFPNYSSELNVNALLLGDSALYLCASSLGQGVDWATNEKLFFGSGTQLSVL.

The rearrangement joins TRBV30 to TRBJ2-5; TRBD2 agrees at 15 bases. Germline V gives CDR1 GTSNPN, CDR2 SVGIG (reference sequence). J was trimmed by 3 bases and V by 5 bases; bases with no gene match: 10. The CDR3 runs 17 residues. The CDR3 DNA follows: TGTGCCTGGCTCCCCGGGACTAGCGGGAGGATAAAAGAGACCCAGTACTTC. It translates to CAWLPGTSGRIKETQYF.

The rearrangement joins TRBV11-2 to TRBJ2-7; tentatively, D is TRBD1 (6 bases). CDR1 and CDR2 (germline): SGHAT, FQNNGV. CDR3 size: 14 residues. V gave up 0 bases and J gave up 6 bases, with 12 bases separating them. CDR3 DNA: TGTGCCAGCAGCTTAGAATGGCCAGGGGCCGAGCAGTACTTC. It encodes CASSLEWPGAEQYF.

This chain uses TRBV28 with TRBJ2-7; 15 bases are a match to TRBD2. V trimming: 7 bases; J trimming: 3 bases; junction bases outside the gene matches: 13. The CDR3 runs 18 residues. Germline-derived CDR1 and CDR2 are MDHEN and SYDVKM. CDR3: CASTTPPGTSGRIYEQYF. CDR3 sequence (DNA): TGTGCCAGCACTACCCCACCCGGGACTAGCGGGAGGATCTACGAGCAGTACTTC.

This clone has a single count. This sequence joins TRBV7-2 and TRBJ2-7, with D perhaps matching TRBD1 (5 bases). The CDR3 contains 16 residues. Germline CDR1 SGHTA, CDR2 FQGNSA. The germline V and J ends were trimmed by 6 bases and 5 bases, with 23 bases remaining between them. CDR3 bases: TGTGCCAGCAGTCTACGGACGTCCAGGGATCGGGACGAGCAGTACTTC. Translated: CASSLRTSRDRDEQYF.

The chain has TRBV5-5 and TRBJ2-1; D not resolved. The V gene's germline CDR1 is SGHKS and CDR2 YYEKEE (reference sequence). This CDR3 has 14 residues. Trimming removed 1 base at V and 4 bases at J, with 9 bases between. CDR3 residues: CASSLPTLYNEQFF. The CDR3 nucleotides read TGTGCCAGCAGCTTGCCTACTCTTTACAATGAGCAGTTCTTC.

This CDR3 is CASSSTGNEQYF. The CDR3 DNA reads as TGTGCCAGCAGTTCGACAGGGAACGAGCAGTACTTC. The chain joins TRBV6-6 to TRBJ2-7; the match to TRBD1 covers 7 bases. Trimming at V came to 4 bases and at J to 5 bases, leaving 2 bases not matched to a gene. Germline V CDR1 and CDR2: MNHNY, SVGAGI (reference sequence). The CDR3 is 12 residues long.

This sequence joins TRBV27 and TRBJ1-2; no clear D gene. Germline lookup yields CDR1 MNHEY and CDR2 SMNVEV (reference sequence). V shed 2 bases and J shed 4 bases, with 8 bases lying between them. The CDR3 sequence is 13 residues long. The DNA of the CDR3 is TGTGCCAGCAGTTTAGGGAGTGGCTATGGCTACACCTTC. This codes for CASSLGSGYGYTF.

V usage is TRBV9 and J usage is TRBJ2-5; 9 nucleotides align to TRBD1. CDR1 is SGDLS, CDR2 YYNGEE, per germline. The CDR3 spans 18 residues. With 0 bases clipped from V and 1 base from J, the junction kept 10 bases outside the gene matches. The CDR3 bases are TGTGCCAGCAGCGTAGAGGGGGGACAGGGACTATTCCAAGAGACCCAGTACTTC. Encoded protein: CASSVEGGQGLFQETQYF.

The chain links TRBV27 to TRBJ2-6; D possibly corresponds to TRBD2 (6 bases). V was clipped by 5 bases and J by 0 bases, with 20 bases between them. The CDR3 length is 19 residues. Germline loops: CDR1 MNHEY, CDR2 SMNVEV (reference sequence). CDR3 amino acids: CASSPPRGPWPSGANVLTF. Written as DNA, the CDR3 is TGTGCCAGCAGTCCCCCGCGGGGACCGTGGCCCTCTGGGGCCAACGTCCTGACTTTC.

The chain recombines TRBV6-5 with TRBJ2-1; 8 nucleotides agree with TRBD2. CDR1 MNHEY and CDR2 SVGAGI come from the germline V gene. CDR3 length: 13 amino acids. V was pared by 9 bases and J by 4 bases, with 5 bases of the junction left unmatched. DNA for the CDR3: TGTGCCAGTTCTAGCGGGCAGTACAATGAGCAGTTCTTC. Amino acids: CASSSGQYNEQFF.

The rearrangement links TRBV27 to TRBJ2-7; the D gene is possibly TRBD2 (5 bases). CDR3 size: 14 residues. Trimming took 4 bases from V and 2 from J, leaving 12 bases between them. The germline V gene encodes CDR1 MNHEY and CDR2 SMNVEV (reference sequence). The chain's CDR3 is CASSSSDWAYEQYF. The CDR3, as DNA: TGTGCCAGCAGTTCCTCGGACTGGGCCTACGAGCAGTACTTC.

The rearrangement uses TRBV5-1 and TRBJ2-3; weak D call: TRBD1 (6 bases). The CDR3 extends over 15 amino acids. CDR1 SGHRS and CDR2 YFSETQ come from the germline V gene. The ends were cut back, 10 bases at V and 2 bases at J, with 20 bases in the middle. The CDR3 is CAGRASGEDTDTQYF. The CDR3 DNA sequence: TGCGCCGGCCGGGCCTCAGGGGAAGACACAGATACGCAGTATTTT.

This chain joins TRBV29-1 and TRBJ2-3, with 7 positions matching TRBD2. Germline CDR1 is SQVTM and CDR2 is ANQGSEA. The CDR3 is 13 residues long. The V and J ends lost 4 bases and 4 bases, in that order; junction bases with no gene match: 5. The DNA for the CDR3 is TGCAGCGTTGGCGGGAGTGGTGCAGATACGCAGTATTTT. This sequence encodes CSVGGSGADTQYF.

The chain recombines TRBV27 with TRBJ1-5; D is uncertain. Deletions cut 1 base from V and 1 base from J, with 14 bases between. Germline V gene lookup returns CDR1 MNHEY and CDR2 SMNVEV (reference sequence). This CDR3 has 17 amino acids. CDR3 sequence: CASSLFGRGGSNQPQHF. The CDR3 DNA is TGTGCCAGCAGTTTATTTGGCCGGGGAGGGAGCAATCAGCCCCAGCATTTT.

This rearrangement joins TRBV5-4 to TRBJ1-1; 9 bases line up with TRBD1. The CDR3 consists of 14 residues. V was pared by 5 bases and J by 5 bases, with 7 bases of the junction left unmatched. The germline CDR1 and CDR2 sequences are SGHNT and YYREEE (reference sequence). This CDR3 reads CASREQGAGTEAFF. Here the CDR3 DNA reads TGTGCCAGCAGGGAACAGGGGGCAGGTACTGAAGCTTTCTTT.

This chain connects TRBV29-1 to TRBJ2-5; 9 nucleotides line up with TRBD2. V dropped 2 bases and J dropped 0; count of bases not matched to a gene: 13. CDR1 is SQVTM, CDR2 ANQGSEA, per germline. The length of the CDR3 is 18 residues. CDR3 in amino acids: CSVENCPAGGPDQETQYF. In nucleotides, the CDR3 is TGCAGCGTTGAAAATTGTCCGGCGGGAGGGCCGGACCAAGAGACCCAGTACTTC.

This chain uses TRBV30 with TRBJ1-1, with D unresolved. The CDR3 is 12 residues long. With 3 bases removed from V and 2 bases from J, the gap between germline ends came to 7 bases. Germline CDR1 GTSNPN, CDR2 SVGIG (reference sequence). The CDR3 sequence: CAWRGKNTEAFF. The DNA of the CDR3 is TGTGCCTGGAGGGGCAAAAACACTGAAGCTTTCTTT.

As to this clone: This CDR3 is also generated by other DNA sequences in the sample. The chain has TRBV5-1 and TRBJ1-2; 7 bases match TRBD1. The CDR3 is 13 residues long. Per germline, CDR1 SGHRS and CDR2 YFSETQ. J gave up 4 bases and V 0 bases, and 0 bases lay outside the gene matches. The chain's CDR3 is CASSLDRGYGYTF. The CDR3 DNA reads as TGCGCCAGCAGCTTGGACAGGGGCTATGGCTACACCTTC.

This clone was counted a single time. The chain carries TRBV19 and TRBJ2-7; D call uncertain. Germline CDR1 LNHDA, CDR2 SQIVND (reference sequence). The CDR3 length is 14 residues. The V end lost 6 bases, the J end lost 0 bases, and 12 bases lay between the germline ends. For the CDR3, the DNA is TGTGCCAGTAGCCCTGGCTTTTACTCCTACGAGCAGTACTTC. Protein: CASSPGFYSYEQYF.

CDR3 coding DNA: TGTGCCAGCAGTGACAGTGAGGCCATCTACGAGCAGTACTTC. It encodes CASSDSEAIYEQYF. V usage is TRBV25-1 and J usage is TRBJ2-5, with unresolved D. The assigned J gene may be wrong: the sequence end matches TRBJ2-7 better. The CDR3 consists of 14 residues. Germline values: CDR1 MGHDK, CDR2 SYGVNS.

On this clone: An end of the junction differs from the germline gene, which may be a read error. The rearrangement uses TRBV25-1 and TRBJ2-7, with 9 bases that match TRBD1. The germline CDR1 and CDR2 sequences are MGHDK and SYGVNS. The CDR3 extends over 9 amino acids. The CDR3 nucleotides are TGTGCCGGGGACAGGGTGAAAGTTTTC. It is translated as CAGDRVKVF.

The gene calls are TRBV27 and TRBJ2-3, with 9 bases fitting TRBD2. Trimming at V came to 8 bases and at J to 1 base, leaving 16 bases not matched to a gene. The germline V gene has CDR1 MNHEY and CDR2 SMNVEV (reference sequence). There are 18 residues in the CDR3. Here the CDR3 reads CASSFQPLAGDGTDTQYF. CDR3 in DNA: TGTGCCAGCTCCTTCCAGCCCTTAGCGGGAGACGGCACAGATACGCAGTATTTT.

This clone was observed once. V gene TRBV6-1 combines with J gene TRBJ1-3; a weak D match, TRBD1 (5 bases). Deletions cut 8 bases from V and 2 bases from J, with 13 bases between. Germline lookup yields CDR1 MNHNS and CDR2 SASEGT. This CDR3 contains 14 residues. The CDR3 DNA follows: TGTGCCAGCGGGGGGGACCGCCCTGGAAACACCATATATTTT. Its translation is CASGGDRPGNTIYF.

The rearrangement joins TRBV7-9 to TRBJ2-5; tentative D call: TRBD1 (5 bases). Germline CDR1 is SEHNR and CDR2 is FQNEAQ (reference sequence). V lost 0 bases and J 2 bases, leaving 10 bases between the germline ends. The CDR3 is 15 amino acids. CDR3 sequence (DNA): TGTGCCAGCAGCTTAGCGAAGGGGAAACAAGAGACCCAGTACTTC. It encodes CASSLAKGKQETQYF. Combining the CDR3 with reference TRBV7-9 and TRBJ2-5 gives the whole variable domain DTGVSQNPRHKITKRGQNVTFRCDPISEHNRLYWYRQTLGQGPEFLTYFQNEAQLEKSRLLSDRFSAERPKGSFSTLEIQRTEQGDSAMYLCASSLAKGKQETQYFGPGTRLLVL.

The rearrangement links TRBV10-1 to TRBJ1-4; the D gene is possibly TRBD1 (6 bases). Trimming pared 4 bases from V and 0 bases from J, leaving 9 bases between. This CDR3 contains 15 residues. Germline CDR1 is WNHNN and CDR2 is SYGVQD (reference sequence). CDR3 DNA: TGCGCCAGCAGTGTCAGGACAGCAACTAATGAAAAACTGTTTTTT. The encoded protein is CASSVRTATNEKLFF.